One sample yielded the 30 T cell receptor beta chains listed below, sequenced in a study of cytomegalovirus exposure and HLA in healthy donors. 13 Jbeta primers and 60 Vbeta primers were used for the PCR. Method: immunoSEQ multiplex PCR; TCRdb's copy keeps in-frame clones and lacks some. The sample shows 200,000 to 250,000 clones, roughly four fifths of them seen only once. Sequenced: PBMCs. These receptors came from a woman aged 55-70 years in good health and CMV-seropositive.

This chain's CDR3 is CASSGLAGYNEQFF. CDR3 nucleotides: TGTGCCAGCAGCGGACTAGCGGGATACAATGAGCAGTTCTTC. The chain has TRBV5-4 and TRBJ2-1, with 12 bases identical to TRBD2. Germline CDR1 reads SGHNT; CDR2 reads YYREEE (reference sequence). There are 14 residues in the CDR3. Germline trimming cut 4 bases from V and 4 bases from J; bases unmatched to any gene: 0.

This sequence joins TRBV19 and TRBJ2-1; 7 nucleotides agree with TRBD1. Trimming at V came to 3 bases and at J to 3 bases, leaving 8 bases not matched to a gene. Germline CDR1 LNHDA, CDR2 SQIVND (reference sequence). This CDR3 is built from 16 residues. CDR3 loop: CASSMGRDRVYNEQFF. The CDR3 bases are TGTGCCAGTAGTATGGGCCGAGACAGGGTCTACAATGAGCAGTTCTTC.

The chain joins TRBV6-1 to TRBJ2-7; 11 positions match TRBD2. CDR3 size: 15 residues. Germline V gene lookup returns CDR1 MNHNS and CDR2 SASEGT. With 8 bases clipped from V and 4 bases from J, the junction kept 10 bases outside the gene matches. The CDR3 nucleotides are TGTGCCAGCCTCCTGGGGGGACTAGCGGATTACGAGCAGTACTTC. This gives the protein CASLLGGLADYEQYF.

The genes are TRBV7-3 and TRBJ1-1; unclear D gene. Germline V gene lookup returns CDR1 SGHTA and CDR2 FQGTGA. The CDR3 sequence is 13 residues long. The V and J ends lost 3 bases and 1 base respectively, with 6 bases between them. The CDR3 DNA reads as TGTGCCAGCAGCTTGACTGCGAACACTGAAGCTTTCTTT. This codes for CASSLTANTEAFF.

This chain links TRBV19 with TRBJ2-3; TRBD1 matches 8 bases. V lost 5 bases to trimming and J lost 3 bases; unmatched junction nucleotides: 7. Per germline, CDR1 LNHDA and CDR2 SQIVND (reference sequence). The CDR3 is 15 amino acids. CDR3 coding DNA: TGTGCCAGTAGTGGCGACAGGGGAAGGACAGATACGCAGTATTTT. Encoded protein: CASSGDRGRTDTQYF.

This clone was observed a single time. Other nucleotide sequences in the sample specify the same CDR3. This sequence joins TRBV5-1 and TRBJ2-7; 11 bases agree with TRBD1. Germline CDR1 reads SGHRS; CDR2 reads YFSETQ. CDR3 length equals 14 residues. Trimming took 5 bases from V and 3 from J; bases not matched to a gene: 4. The CDR3 nucleotides read TGCGCCAGCAGTCTGGACAGGGGGCTCTACGAGCAGTACTTC. Amino acids: CASSLDRGLYEQYF.

CDR3 coding DNA: TGTGCCAGCAGCTTAACACGAGGGAACGAGCAGTACTTC. Protein sequence: CASSLTRGNEQYF. This sequence joins TRBV7-3 and TRBJ2-7; D may be TRBD2 (5 bases). The germline CDR1 and CDR2 sequences are SGHTA and FQGTGA. V was cut by 0 bases and J by 5 bases, with 8 bases left in between. The CDR3 sequence is 13 residues long.

This chain joins TRBV27 and TRBJ1-4, with 8 nucleotides matching TRBD1. The CDR3 extends over 14 amino acids. Trimming removed 0 bases from V and 8 bases from J; junction bases left unmatched: 2. From germline, CDR1 is MNHEY and CDR2 SMNVEV (reference sequence). The DNA for the CDR3 is TGTGCCAGCAGTTTATCCCACAGGGGGGAAAAACTGTTTTTT. It yields the protein CASSLSHRGEKLFF.

The J gene is TRBJ2-7, the V gene TRBV27; unclear D gene. The V end was cut by 2 bases, the J end by 3 bases, with 17 bases between. The V gene's germline CDR1 is MNHEY and CDR2 SMNVEV (reference sequence). The CDR3 covers 16 residues. The CDR3 DNA is TGTGCCAGCAGTTTAGTCGCAAACAATTTAAACTACGAGCAGTACTTC. Its translation is CASSLVANNLNYEQYF.

This clone was counted a single time. This sequence joins TRBV10-3 and TRBJ2-3; maybe TRBD1 (5 bases). V lost 2 bases to trimming and J lost 8 bases, with 14 bases between them. Germline CDR1 reads ENHRY; CDR2 reads SYGVKD. The CDR3 spans 14 residues. Here the CDR3 DNA reads TGTGCCATCAGTGAGGGGATTGGGGCGACTACGCAGTATTTT. It translates to CAISEGIGATTQYF.

V and J are TRBV18 and TRBJ2-1; TRBD2 matches 11 bases. Germline V CDR1 and CDR2: KGHSH, LQKENI. The V gene end was trimmed by 6 bases and the J gene end by 7 bases; junction bases not matched to a gene: 2. The CDR3 contains 13 residues. The chain's CDR3 is CASSGTSGNEQFF. CDR3 nucleotides: TGTGCCAGCTCCGGGACTAGCGGTAATGAGCAGTTCTTC.

The chain recombines TRBV9 with TRBJ1-5; D not resolved. The CDR3 consists of 15 residues. The V gene lost 0 bases and the J gene lost 2 bases, with 9 bases spanning the gap. CDR1 is SGDLS and CDR2 is YYNGEE in the germline V gene. This CDR3 reads CASSVDEEGNQPQHF. The CDR3 bases are TGTGCCAGCAGCGTAGATGAGGAGGGCAATCAGCCCCAGCATTTT.

CDR3 sequence (DNA): TGTGCCAGCAGTCTAGGAGGAGTGCTTCAGCGTCAGCCCCAGCATTTT. The encoded protein is CASSLGGVLQRQPQHF. The chain is built from TRBV28 and TRBJ1-5; unclear D gene. Germline V gene lookup returns CDR1 MDHEN and CDR2 SYDVKM. This CDR3 contains 16 residues. V lost 5 bases and J 6 bases, leaving 20 bases between the germline ends.

The sample holds a few counts of this clone. This sequence joins TRBV10-3 and TRBJ2-2; 9 bases are a match to TRBD2. This CDR3 has 14 amino acids. Germline CDR1 and CDR2: ENHRY and SYGVKD. The junction had 6 bases not matched to a gene; V was cut back by 10 bases and J by 3 bases. In DNA form, the CDR3 reads TGTGCCACCCGGTCTAGCGGGGACACCGGGGAGCTGTTTTTT. Its protein is CATRSSGDTGELFF.

The chain combines TRBV6-6 with TRBJ2-7; tentative D call: TRBD1 (5 bases). CDR1 is MNHNY and CDR2 is SVGAGI in the germline V gene (reference sequence). V was pared by 8 bases and J by 3 bases, with 17 bases between. The CDR3 covers 14 residues. The CDR3 DNA is TGTGCCAGCCGCCAGGGTATTGGCCTCTACGAGCAGTACTTC. This codes for CASRQGIGLYEQYF.

This clone was recorded a few times. The chain uses TRBV28 and TRBJ2-5; no definite D call. The J call may be wrong; the DNA end is better matched by TRBJ2-7. The CDR3 is made up of 12 amino acids. Germline V lookup: CDR1 MDHEN, CDR2 SYDVKM. CDR3: CASGLPSYEQYF. DNA for the CDR3: TGTGCCAGCGGTCTCCCCTCCTACGAGCAGTACTTC.

A remark on this clone: Other DNA sequences in the sample encode the same CDR3. The chain has TRBV6-5 and TRBJ1-4, with D perhaps TRBD1 (6 bases). Germline values: CDR1 MNHEY, CDR2 SVGAGI. The CDR3 sequence is 15 residues long. Trimming stripped 0 bases from V and 3 bases from J, with 8 bases between. The CDR3 loop reads CASSYSGAANEKLFF. CDR3 sequence (DNA): TGTGCCAGCAGTTACTCGGGGGCAGCTAATGAAAAACTGTTTTTT.

This clone came up once. The CDR3 DNA sequence: TGTGCCAGCAGCCAAGTACGTGCACCAAACAATTACGAGCAGTACTTC. It specifies CASSQVRAPNNYEQYF. The chain carries TRBV4-2 and TRBJ2-7; D gene ambiguous. CDR1 and CDR2 from the germline V gene are LGHNA and YNFKEQ. V dropped 1 base and J dropped 4 bases, with 17 bases sitting between them. The CDR3 runs to 16 residues.

CDR3 amino acids: CASSQAIKGEYEQYF. Here the CDR3 DNA reads TGTGCCAGCAGCCAAGCAATAAAGGGGGAGTACGAGCAGTACTTC. The rearrangement uses TRBV14 and TRBJ2-7; D perhaps matches TRBD1 (6 bases). This CDR3 is built from 15 residues. Germline values: CDR1 SGHDN, CDR2 FVKESK. Trimming took 1 base from V and 4 from J, leaving 14 bases between them.

This clone was picked up one time. The chain recombines TRBV29-1 with TRBJ1-4; no reliable D call. From germline, CDR1 is SQVTM and CDR2 ANQGSEA. Deletions cut 4 bases from V and 3 bases from J, with 9 bases between. The CDR3 runs to 13 residues. The chain's CDR3 is CSVAPRANEKLFF. CDR3 bases: TGCAGCGTTGCCCCTCGGGCTAATGAAAAACTGTTTTTT.

The V call is TRBV21-1, the J call TRBJ2-7; the table names TRBD1, a call not compared with the DNA. TRBV21-1 is a pseudogene segment. CDR3 size: 16 residues. CDR3 in DNA: TGTGCCAGCAGCAAACGCCCGGGACAGAGAAACTACGAGCAGTACTTC. Amino acids: CASSKRPGQRNYEQYF.

The J gene is TRBJ1-1, the V gene TRBV30; D remains unclear. Trimming cost V 0 bases and J 2 bases, with 10 bases left between them. Germline V gives CDR1 GTSNPN, CDR2 SVGIG (reference sequence). This CDR3 comprises 14 residues. CDR3 residues: CAWSVLTTNTEAFF. The CDR3 DNA reads as TGTGCCTGGAGTGTATTAACAACAAACACTGAAGCTTTCTTT. Drawing the rest from reference TRBV30 and TRBJ1-1, the complete variable domain is SQTIHQWPATLVQPVGSPLSLECTVEGTSNPNLYWYRQAAGRGLQLLFYSVGIGQISSEVPQNLSASRPQDRQFILSSKKLLLSDSGFYLCAWSVLTTNTEAFFGQGTRLTVV.

The rearrangement uses TRBV7-9 and TRBJ1-1, with D unresolved. Germline CDR1 and CDR2: SEHNR and FQNEAQ (reference sequence). The V end lost 5 bases, the J end lost 5 bases, and 12 bases lay between the germline ends. The CDR3 contains 13 residues. The DNA of the CDR3 is TGTGCCAGCAGCGCCCCACTATGGACTGAAGCTTTCTTT. This gives the protein CASSAPLWTEAFF.

V usage is TRBV10-3 and J usage is TRBJ2-1; 13 bases agree with TRBD2. The CDR3 is made up of 14 amino acids. With V trimmed by 3 bases and J by 12 bases, 5 bases remained unmatched. Germline loops: CDR1 ENHRY, CDR2 SYGVKD. The CDR3 nucleotides read TGTGCCATCAGTGAAGGGGGACTAGCGGGGACGCAGTTCTTC. It is translated as CAISEGGLAGTQFF.

The chain carries TRBV27 and TRBJ2-6; 7 nucleotides agree with TRBD1. Trimming removed 6 bases from V and 0 bases from J; junction bases left unmatched: 2. The CDR3 spans 15 residues. CDR1 and CDR2 (germline): MNHEY, SMNVEV (reference sequence). CDR3 DNA: TGTGCCAGCAGACCAGGGGGCTCTGGGGCCAACGTCCTGACTTTC. Amino acid sequence: CASRPGGSGANVLTF.

The chain recombines TRBV6-5 with TRBJ2-1; 7 nucleotides agree with TRBD2. The germline gives CDR1 MNHEY, CDR2 SVGAGI. CDR3 size: 13 residues. V shed 5 bases and J 4 bases; nucleotides not matched to a gene: 2. Written as DNA, the CDR3 is TGTGCCAGCAGTACACTAGCGTACAATGAGCAGTTCTTC. This encodes CASSTLAYNEQFF.

The chain uses TRBV7-9 and TRBJ1-2; maybe TRBD1 (5 bases). This CDR3 spans 14 amino acids. CDR1 and CDR2 (germline): SEHNR, FQNEAQ (reference sequence). V was cut by 7 bases and J by 1 base, with 13 bases left in between. The CDR3 loop reads CASIPGGLNYGYTF. In DNA, the CDR3 is TGTGCCAGCATCCCCGGGGGTCTTAACTATGGCTACACCTTC. The full variable domain, its missing parts supplied by reference TRBV7-9 and TRBJ1-2, is DTGVSQNPRHKITKRGQNVTFRCDPISEHNRLYWYRQTLGQGPEFLTYFQNEAQLEKSRLLSDRFSAERPKGSFSTLEIQRTEQGDSAMYLCASIPGGLNYGYTFGSGTRLTVV.

This sequence joins TRBV4-1 and TRBJ2-3, with TRBD2 matching over 8 bases. This CDR3 comprises 19 residues. Per the germline V gene, CDR1 is MGHRA and CDR2 is YSYEKL. With 4 bases clipped from V and 2 bases from J, the junction kept 17 bases outside the gene matches. CDR3 DNA: TGCGCCAGCAGCCCTATGAGGGGAGTGATACTAGCGGCCACAGATACGCAGTATTTT. Its translation is CASSPMRGVILAATDTQYF.

The chain carries TRBV6-4 and TRBJ1-5, with 7 bases lining up with TRBD1. V lost 8 bases to trimming and J lost 6 bases; unmatched junction nucleotides: 13. The CDR3 extends over 15 amino acids. From germline, CDR1 is MRHNA and CDR2 SNTAGT. CDR3 nucleotide sequence: TGTGCCAGCTCGTATTTGAGGGGGCATGGTCAGCCCCAGCATTTT. It encodes CASSYLRGHGQPQHF.

This clone showed up just once. The CDR3 sequence: CSVGGGHSYEQYF. DNA for the CDR3: TGCAGCGTTGGGGGGGGACATTCCTACGAGCAGTACTTC. The V and J genes are TRBV29-1 and TRBJ2-5; D may be TRBD2 (7 bases). The J call may be mistaken, given a closer DNA end match to TRBJ2-7. This CDR3 has 13 amino acids. Germline V gives CDR1 SQVTM, CDR2 ANQGSEA.